Below, 3 T cell receptor beta chains from the same sample are listed, as sequenced in a study of Graves' ophthalmopathy and Graves' hyperthyroidism. For repertoire sequencing, the TCR beta CDR3 regions were amplified from RNA transcripts. RT-PCR was first run with HTBI primers, then multiplex PCR in a second round. TCRdb fed the multiplex PCR reads into MiXCR, producing one record per CDR3 protein. The table lists about 480,000 distinct CDR3 sequences, 13% to 15% of them singletons. Specimen: blood. The receptors stem from a woman aged 30 to 39 with Graves' ophthalmopathy.

This clonotype occurred many times. V usage is TRBV29-1 and J usage is TRBJ1-1; possibly TRBD1 for D (5 bases). The CDR3 spans 14 residues. CDR1 is SQVTM and CDR2 is ANQGSEA in the germline V gene. V shed 1 base and J shed 2 bases, with 11 bases lying between them. The CDR3, as DNA: TGCAGCGTTGAAGGACAGAGGGATAACACTGAAGCTTTCTTT. This codes for CSVEGQRDNTEAFF.

This clonotype has just a few counts. The J gene is TRBJ2-3, the V gene TRBV18; no reliable D call. The V gene lost 3 bases and the J gene lost 0 bases, with 7 bases spanning the gap. The CDR3 loop spans 14 amino acids. The germline V gene encodes CDR1 KGHSH and CDR2 LQKENI. The CDR3 DNA follows: TGTGCCAGCTCACCCCCTTATAGCACAGATACGCAGTATTTT. It yields the protein CASSPPYSTDTQYF. Complete variable domain (other parts from reference TRBV18 and TRBJ2-3): NAGVMQNPRHLVRRRGQEARLRCSPMKGHSHVYWYRQLPEEGLKFMVYLQKENIIDESGMPKERFSAEFPKEGPSILRIQQVVRGDSAAYFCASSPPYSTDTQYFGPGTRLTVL.

The sample holds many counts of this clonotype. The genes are TRBV11-1 and TRBJ1-2; D not certain. The germline V and J ends were trimmed by 5 bases and 0 bases, with 4 bases remaining between them. The germline CDR1 and CDR2 sequences are SGHAT and FQDESV (reference sequence). The CDR3 totals 12 residues. CDR3 residues: CASSPTNYGYTF. In DNA, the CDR3 is TGTGCCAGCAGCCCAACTAACTATGGCTACACCTTC.